This is a list of T cell receptor beta chains from one sample in a study of early stage breast cancer tumors. Assay used: immunoSEQ multiplex PCR; TCRdb lists only in-frame clones, some missing. The sample shows approximately 33,000 clones, approximately 70% of them seen only once. The sample consisted of blood. All receptors derive from a person aged 40 to 49 with breast cancer. The conserved cysteine and the conserved F or W are not part of the CDR3 here. Not all rows give a size; the values are once, few, many and, for expanded clones, a class.

clone_size: -
j_call: TRBJ1-2
v_call: TRBV5-5
cdr3_aa: ASSQSGNSGYT

clone_size: -
j_call: TRBJ2-7
v_call: TRBV27
cdr3_aa: ASSNPGLAGANYEQY

clone_size: -
j_call: TRBJ2-1
v_call: TRBV18
cdr3_aa: ASSPDRSSYNEQF

clone_size: -
j_call: TRBJ1-2
v_call: TRBV14
cdr3_aa: ASSQAGNSYGYT

clone_size: -
j_call: TRBJ1-1
v_call: TRBV19
cdr3_aa: ASIPGQGYTEAF

clone_size: -
j_call: TRBJ1-2
v_call: TRBV13
cdr3_aa: ASSLAHRGGGYT

clone_size: few
j_call: TRBJ2-1
v_call: TRBV28
cdr3_aa: ASTPRSGRLGSNEQF

clone_size: -
j_call: TRBJ2-1
v_call: TRBV29-1
cdr3_aa: SVVIVADHNYNEQF

clone_size: -
j_call: TRBJ2-2
v_call: TRBV19
cdr3_aa: ASSIDGAGELF

clone_size: -
j_call: TRBJ1-4
v_call: TRBV7-9
cdr3_aa: ASSLAVGGSEKLF

clone_size: -
j_call: TRBJ2-2
v_call: TRBV28
cdr3_aa: ASSSGTSESGELF

clone_size: -
j_call: TRBJ2-3
v_call: TRBV6-1
cdr3_aa: ASSALAGDHTDTQY

clone_size: -
j_call: TRBJ2-1
v_call: TRBV4-2
cdr3_aa: ASSQDGGRPWYEQF

clone_size: -
j_call: TRBJ2-2
v_call: TRBV4-3
cdr3_aa: ASSQDFSRTGGPATGELF

clone_size: -
j_call: TRBJ1-1
v_call: TRBV19
cdr3_aa: ASSIGTGAAF

clone_size: once
j_call: TRBJ1-1
v_call: TRBV10-3
cdr3_aa: AIRPTGGAGAF

clone_size: -
j_call: TRBJ1-3
v_call: TRBV2
cdr3_aa: ASSVGWSSGNTIY

clone_size: -
j_call: TRBJ2-3
v_call: TRBV2
cdr3_aa: ASSPRTYTDTQY

clone_size: -
j_call: TRBJ1-2
v_call: TRBV2
cdr3_aa: ASRTTSIPGYT

clone_size: few
j_call: TRBJ2-2
v_call: TRBV19
cdr3_aa: ASSIQRTTGELF

clone_size: -
j_call: TRBJ2-5
v_call: TRBV14
cdr3_aa: ASSQSWGAGETQY

clone_size: few
j_call: TRBJ2-5
v_call: TRBV11-1
cdr3_aa: ASSRGQGLWGETQY

clone_size: -
j_call: TRBJ2-1
v_call: TRBV27
cdr3_aa: ASSPTGPEQF

clone_size: -
j_call: TRBJ2-1
v_call: TRBV7-6
cdr3_aa: ASSLAGLGADEQF

clone_size: -
j_call: TRBJ2-1
v_call: TRBV5-1
cdr3_aa: ASSFGLAGNEQF

clone_size: few
j_call: TRBJ2-1
v_call: TRBV19
cdr3_aa: ASSKALGLAKINEQF

clone_size: -
j_call: TRBJ2-7
v_call: TRBV19
cdr3_aa: ASTKGQGVNEQY

clone_size: -
j_call: TRBJ1-1
v_call: TRBV5-4
cdr3_aa: ASSFRELNTEAF

clone_size: -
j_call: TRBJ2-3
v_call: TRBV9
cdr3_aa: ASSVGSGGWDTQY

clone_size: medium-sized
j_call: TRBJ1-4
v_call: TRBV30
cdr3_aa: AWSSPLGEKLF

clone_size: once
j_call: TRBJ2-7
v_call: TRBV7-2
cdr3_aa: ASSSGRAYEQY

clone_size: -
j_call: TRBJ2-7
v_call: TRBV11-2
cdr3_aa: ASRYWREQY

clone_size: -
j_call: TRBJ2-2
v_call: TRBV10-2
cdr3_aa: ASSNDSGELF

clone_size: -
j_call: TRBJ1-1
v_call: TRBV7-8
cdr3_aa: ASSPFGRGARTEAF

clone_size: -
j_call: TRBJ2-2
v_call: TRBV14
cdr3_aa: ASSLLGRANTGELF

clone_size: once
j_call: TRBJ2-1
v_call: TRBV7-2
cdr3_aa: ASSLEGIGEQF

clone_size: -
j_call: TRBJ2-1
v_call: TRBV7-6
cdr3_aa: ASSLGANNEQF

clone_size: once
j_call: TRBJ1-5
v_call: TRBV19
cdr3_aa: ASSGIQGNQPQH

clone_size: -
j_call: TRBJ2-5
v_call: TRBV7-6
cdr3_aa: ASSLLAGRQETQY

clone_size: -
j_call: TRBJ1-2
v_call: TRBV6-5
cdr3_aa: ASNRQGDYGYT

clone_size: -
j_call: TRBJ2-5
v_call: TRBV27
cdr3_aa: ASSLVFGGGETQY

clone_size: -
j_call: TRBJ2-2
v_call: TRBV4-1
cdr3_aa: ASSQEGQGAWTGELF

clone_size: -
j_call: TRBJ1-2
v_call: TRBV7-2
cdr3_aa: ASSFRGHGYT

clone_size: -
j_call: TRBJ1-1
v_call: TRBV7-2
cdr3_aa: ASSNGPNTEAF

clone_size: few
j_call: TRBJ2-1
v_call: TRBV18
cdr3_aa: ASSPGRTSDEQF

clone_size: -
j_call: TRBJ2-7
v_call: TRBV5-1
cdr3_aa: ASRQGSSYEQY

clone_size: -
j_call: TRBJ2-3
v_call: TRBV7-2
cdr3_aa: ASNREEDTQY

clone_size: -
j_call: TRBJ2-3
v_call: TRBV6-5
cdr3_aa: ASSYYGAKDTQY

clone_size: -
j_call: TRBJ1-4
v_call: TRBV10-3
cdr3_aa: AISEGDNNEKLF

clone_size: -
j_call: TRBJ2-7
v_call: TRBV7-3
cdr3_aa: ASSLTLAGYDEQY

clone_size: -
j_call: TRBJ1-2
v_call: TRBV7-2
cdr3_aa: ASSLDGHVDYGYT